One sample yielded the 17 T cell receptor beta chains listed below, sequenced in a study of blood T cell repertoires in COVID-19 (dated by TCRdb to 2019 to 2021). The library was built by means of the immunoSEQ multiplex PCR assay. Sourced from immuneACCESS, this table was stored by TCRdb with only in-frame sequences that have V and J called. A share of the clones is absent; for the studies checked, an unresolved V gene accounts for under half, and the remainder has no known explanation. The sample has about 150,000 clones on record, approximately 80% of them singletons. The ten largest make up 7% to 10% of the sample. Sequencing was performed on peripheral blood. The receptors here all came from a human donor with acute or convalescent COVID-19. The donor label of this sample is uncertain.

This chain uses TRBV7-9 with TRBJ2-3, with TRBD2 matching over 7 bases. This CDR3 contains 17 residues. Looked up from germline, CDR1 is SEHNR and CDR2 is FQNEAQ (reference sequence). V dropped 5 bases and J dropped 1; count of bases not matched to a gene: 12. The CDR3 bases are TGTGCCAGCAGCCCCCGCGGAGCGGGGAGGGGCACAGATACGCAGTATTTT. It specifies CASSPRGAGRGTDTQYF.

V and J are TRBV27 and TRBJ1-5; TRBD1 is a possible D gene (5 bases). The CDR3 is made up of 14 amino acids. Trimming shortened V by 5 bases and J by 0 bases, and 8 bases separated the two germline ends. Germline V gene data show CDR1 as MNHEY and CDR2 as SMNVEV (reference sequence). Here the CDR3 reads CASSAGGSNQPQHF. The CDR3 nucleotides are TGTGCCAGCAGTGCGGGGGGTAGCAATCAGCCCCAGCATTTT.

This clone was found a few times. V gene TRBV27 combines with J gene TRBJ1-3; possible D gene TRBD1, 5 bases. V was clipped by 0 bases and J by 0 bases, with 9 bases between them. Per the germline V gene, CDR1 is MNHEY and CDR2 is SMNVEV (reference sequence). CDR3 length: 16 amino acids. The CDR3: CASSLSPGFSGNTIYF. CDR3 bases: TGTGCCAGCAGTTTATCGCCAGGGTTCTCTGGAAACACCATATATTTT.

This chain links TRBV4-1 with TRBJ2-1; possible D gene TRBD2, 6 bases. Trimming removed 4 bases from V and 10 bases from J, with 11 bases in between. Germline values: CDR1 MGHRA, CDR2 YSYEKL. The CDR3 contains 12 residues. Written as DNA, the CDR3 is TGCGCCAGCAGCCCGGGTGGGGGGGAGCAGTTCTTC. Residues: CASSPGGGEQFF.

The rearrangement links TRBV3-1 (or the pseudogene TRBV3-2) to TRBJ2-7; 7 positions match TRBD1. Germline CDR1 reads LGHDT; CDR2 reads YNNKEL (reference sequence). The CDR3 has 14 residues. The V and J ends lost 4 bases and 5 bases, in that order; junction bases with no gene match: 8. CDR3 bases: TGTGCCAGCAGCCTTATCAGGGGGTCTCACGAGCAGTACTTC. Its protein is CASSLIRGSHEQYF.

Notes on this clone: A read error may produce the germline difference seen at one junction end. The rearrangement uses TRBV5-6 and TRBJ1-2; the match to TRBD1 covers 12 bases. Germline CDR1 is SGHDT and CDR2 is YYEEEE. The CDR3 covers 15 residues. CDR3 residues: CASRLGQGAFRGYTF. As DNA, the CDR3 is TGTGCCAGCAGATTGGGACAGGGGGCTTTCAGGGGCTACACCTTC.

The chain uses TRBV6-5 and TRBJ1-5, with D unclear. V dropped 7 bases and J dropped 4 bases, with 14 bases sitting between them. This CDR3 contains 14 residues. In germline, CDR1 is MNHEY, CDR2 SVGAGI. For the CDR3, the DNA is TGTGCCAGCACAGAGGGTGTAAGGAATCAGCCCCAGCATTTT. It encodes CASTEGVRNQPQHF.

The chain recombines TRBV19 with TRBJ2-4, with 7 bases identical to TRBD2. Germline V gives CDR1 LNHDA, CDR2 SQIVND (reference sequence). V lost 4 bases and J lost 9; bases outside the gene matches: 9. This CDR3 is built from 14 residues. The DNA of the CDR3 is TGTGCCAGTAGTACCGTCTCCTCGGGAGGCATTCAGTACTTC. Translated, it gives CASSTVSSGGIQYF.

The CDR3 here is CASSLGTGPGNTIYF. CDR3 coding DNA: TGTGCCAGCAGCTTGGGGACAGGGCCTGGAAACACCATATATTTT. This chain links TRBV7-6 with TRBJ1-3, with 9 bases that match TRBD1. With V trimmed by 3 bases and J by 2 bases, 2 bases remained unmatched. This CDR3 is 15 amino acids long. CDR1 is SGHVS and CDR2 is FNYEAQ in the germline V gene.

V usage is TRBV4-1 and J usage is TRBJ2-1, with 9 bases matching TRBD2. The trim removed 0 bases at V and 9 bases at J, leaving 15 bases unmatched. From germline, CDR1 is MGHRA and CDR2 YSYEKL. CDR3 length: 18 residues. CDR3 residues: CASSQEDPKAGGRGEQFF. The CDR3 DNA reads TGCGCCAGCAGCCAAGAAGACCCCAAGGCGGGGGGGCGTGGTGAGCAGTTCTTC.

The chain uses TRBV11-2 and TRBJ2-7; no firm D call. The ends were cut back, 5 bases at V and 6 bases at J, with 8 bases in the middle. This CDR3 has 11 amino acids. In germline, CDR1 is SGHAT, CDR2 FQNNGV. CDR3 sequence: CASSPKSEQYF. DNA of the CDR3: TGTGCCAGCAGCCCTAAGTCCGAGCAGTACTTC.

This chain joins TRBV7-6 and TRBJ1-1; tentative D call: TRBD1 (5 bases). Trimming pared 1 base from V and 5 bases from J, leaving 8 bases between. In germline, CDR1 is SGHVS, CDR2 FNYEAQ. The CDR3 contains 13 residues. In DNA, the CDR3 is TGTGCCAGCAGCTTAGGGGGCAGGACTGAAGCTTTCTTT. Amino acids: CASSLGGRTEAFF.

J is TRBJ2-5 and V is TRBV15; D may be TRBD2 (6 bases). CDR1 is LNHNV and CDR2 is YYDKDF in the germline V gene (reference sequence). V lost 1 base, J lost 4 bases, and 22 bases lay in between. The CDR3 extends over 18 amino acids. The CDR3 spells CATSRALGGGLGGETQYF. The CDR3 DNA follows: TGTGCCACCAGCAGAGCCTTGGGTGGGGGATTGGGGGGAGAGACCCAGTACTTC.

The chain combines TRBV5-1 with TRBJ1-1; 9 bases line up with TRBD1. Germline values: CDR1 SGHRS, CDR2 YFSETQ. J gave up 6 bases and V 2 bases, and 2 bases lay outside the gene matches. The CDR3 covers 13 residues. The CDR3 DNA follows: TGCGCCAGCAGCTTAACAGGGGGCCCTGAAGCTTTCTTT. Protein product: CASSLTGGPEAFF. Looking up the rest from reference TRBV5-1 and TRBJ1-1 gives the full variable domain: KAGVTQTPRYLIKTRGQQVTLSCSPISGHRSVSWYQQTPGQGLQFLFEYFSETQRNKGNFPGRFSGRQFSNSRSEMNVSTLELGDSALYLCASSLTGGPEAFFGQGTRLTVV.

The rearrangement joins TRBV4-1 to TRBJ1-2; no firm D call. CDR1 and CDR2 from the germline V gene are MGHRA and YSYEKL. The CDR3 loop spans 15 amino acids. V was trimmed by 0 bases and J by 5 bases, leaving 13 bases between them. Here the CDR3 reads CASSQDSKRTYGYTF. The CDR3 nucleotides read TGCGCCAGCAGCCAAGATTCGAAGCGGACTTATGGCTACACCTTC.

The J gene is TRBJ2-3, the V gene TRBV6-4; 11 nucleotides align to TRBD2. Germline V gives CDR1 MRHNA, CDR2 SNTAGT. The CDR3 loop spans 19 amino acids. V gave up 0 bases and J gave up 4 bases; unmatched junction bases: 12. The CDR3, as DNA: TGTGCCAGCAGTGACTCGACTCCGGTAGCGGGGGGGCGTTCAGATACGCAGTATTTT. Amino acid sequence: CASSDSTPVAGGRSDTQYF.

The table lists this clone with a count of one. The genes are TRBV3-1 (or the pseudogene TRBV3-2) and TRBJ2-7; D gene uncertain. This CDR3 comprises 15 residues. The germline gives CDR1 LGHDT, CDR2 YNNKEL (reference sequence). V was shortened by 4 bases and J by 3 bases, with 16 bases between the two germline ends. In DNA form, the CDR3 reads TGTGCCAGCAGCCCCCTCGAGGCCTCCCGCTACGAGCAGTACTTC. It yields the protein CASSPLEASRYEQYF.